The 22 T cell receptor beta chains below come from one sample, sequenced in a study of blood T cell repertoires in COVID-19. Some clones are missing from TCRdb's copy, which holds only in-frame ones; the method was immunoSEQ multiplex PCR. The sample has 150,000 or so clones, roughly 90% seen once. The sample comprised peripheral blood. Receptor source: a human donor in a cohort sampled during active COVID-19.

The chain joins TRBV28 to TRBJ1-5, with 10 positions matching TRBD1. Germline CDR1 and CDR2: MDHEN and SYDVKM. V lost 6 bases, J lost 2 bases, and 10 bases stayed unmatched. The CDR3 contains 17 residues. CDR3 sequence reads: CASSYRQGAHGNQPQHF. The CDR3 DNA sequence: TGTGCCAGCAGCTATCGACAGGGGGCTCACGGCAATCAGCCCCAGCATTTT. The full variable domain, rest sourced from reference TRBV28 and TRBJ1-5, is DVKVTQSSRYLVKRTGEKVFLECVQDMDHENMFWYRQDPGLGLRLIYFSYDVKMKEKGDIPEGYSVSREKKERFSLILESASTNQTSMYLCASSYRQGAHGNQPQHFGDGTRLSIL.

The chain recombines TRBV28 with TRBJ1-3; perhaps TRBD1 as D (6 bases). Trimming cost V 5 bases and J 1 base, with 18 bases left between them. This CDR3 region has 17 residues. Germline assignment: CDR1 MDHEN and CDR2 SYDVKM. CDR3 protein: CASSPWTVWESGNTIYF. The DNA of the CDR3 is TGTGCCAGCAGTCCCTGGACAGTCTGGGAGTCTGGAAACACCATATATTTT. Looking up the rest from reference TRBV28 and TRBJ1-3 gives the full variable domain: DVKVTQSSRYLVKRTGEKVFLECVQDMDHENMFWYRQDPGLGLRLIYFSYDVKMKEKGDIPEGYSVSREKKERFSLILESASTNQTSMYLCASSPWTVWESGNTIYFGEGSWLTVV.

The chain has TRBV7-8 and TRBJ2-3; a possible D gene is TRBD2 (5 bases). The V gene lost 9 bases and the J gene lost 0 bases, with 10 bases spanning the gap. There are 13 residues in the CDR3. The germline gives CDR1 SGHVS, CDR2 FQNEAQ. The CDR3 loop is CASKRPSTDTQYF. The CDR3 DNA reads TGTGCCAGTAAGCGGCCTAGCACAGATACGCAGTATTTT.

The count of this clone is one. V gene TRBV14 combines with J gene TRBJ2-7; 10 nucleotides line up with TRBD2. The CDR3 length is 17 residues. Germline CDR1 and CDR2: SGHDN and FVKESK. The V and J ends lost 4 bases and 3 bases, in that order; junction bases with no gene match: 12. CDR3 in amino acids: CASSPGLAVKSNYEQYF. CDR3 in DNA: TGTGCCAGCAGCCCCGGACTAGCGGTGAAGTCAAACTACGAGCAGTACTTC.

In nucleotides, the CDR3 is TGTGCCAGCAGTGATTCAGGGGTCGACACCGGGGAGCTGTTTTTT. Translating it yields CASSDSGVDTGELFF. This chain links TRBV2 with TRBJ2-2; tentative D call: TRBD1 (6 bases). Per germline, CDR1 SNHLY and CDR2 FYNNEI. CDR3 length: 15 residues. The germline V and J ends were trimmed by 3 bases and 3 bases, with 11 bases remaining between them. Together with reference TRBV2 and TRBJ2-2, the CDR3 gives the full variable domain: EPEVTQTPSHQVTQMGQEVILRCVPISNHLYFYWYRQILGQKVEFLVSFYNNEISEKSEIFDDQFSVERPDGSNFTLKIRSTKLEDSAMYFCASSDSGVDTGELFFGEGSRLTVL.

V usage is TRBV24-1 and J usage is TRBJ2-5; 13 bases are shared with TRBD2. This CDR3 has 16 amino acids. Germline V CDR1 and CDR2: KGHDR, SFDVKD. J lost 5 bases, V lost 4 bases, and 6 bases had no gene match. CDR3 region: CATSDPTSGGRETQYF. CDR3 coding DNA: TGTGCCACCAGTGACCCGACTAGCGGGGGGAGGGAGACCCAGTACTTC.

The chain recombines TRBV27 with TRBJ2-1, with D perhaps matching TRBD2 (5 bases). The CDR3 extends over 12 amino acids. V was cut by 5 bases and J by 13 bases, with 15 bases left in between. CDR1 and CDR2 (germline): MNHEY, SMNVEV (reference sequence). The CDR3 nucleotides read TGTGCCAGCAGTCCGACGACTAAAGGACAGTTCTTC. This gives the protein CASSPTTKGQFF.

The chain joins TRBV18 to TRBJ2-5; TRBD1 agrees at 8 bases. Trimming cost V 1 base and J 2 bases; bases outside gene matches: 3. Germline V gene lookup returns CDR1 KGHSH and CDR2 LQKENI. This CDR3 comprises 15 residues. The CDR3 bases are TGTGCCAGCTCACCACGGCAGGGGGCTCAAGAGACCCAGTACTTC. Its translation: CASSPRQGAQETQYF.

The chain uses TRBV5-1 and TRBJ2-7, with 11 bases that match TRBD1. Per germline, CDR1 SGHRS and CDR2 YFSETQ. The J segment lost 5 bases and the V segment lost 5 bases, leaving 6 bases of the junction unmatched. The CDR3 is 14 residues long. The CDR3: CASRLDRGLNEQYF. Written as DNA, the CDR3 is TGCGCCAGCAGACTGGACAGGGGGCTGAACGAGCAGTACTTC.

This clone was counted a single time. This CDR3 reads CASSLGTGYTGELFF. CDR3 DNA: TGTGCCAGCAGCCTAGGGACAGGGTACACCGGGGAGCTGTTTTTT. The chain combines TRBV5-8 with TRBJ2-2; 9 bases line up with TRBD1. J lost 3 bases, V lost 4 bases, and 4 bases had no gene match. The CDR3 contains 15 residues. Germline lookup yields CDR1 SGHTS and CDR2 YDEGEE.

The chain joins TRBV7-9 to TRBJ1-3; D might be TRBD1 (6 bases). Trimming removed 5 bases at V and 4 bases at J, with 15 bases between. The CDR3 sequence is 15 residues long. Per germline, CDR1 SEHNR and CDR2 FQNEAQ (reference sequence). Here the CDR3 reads CASSPPGTTGNTIYF. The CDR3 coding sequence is TGTGCCAGCAGCCCACCCGGGACAACCGGAAACACCATATATTTT.

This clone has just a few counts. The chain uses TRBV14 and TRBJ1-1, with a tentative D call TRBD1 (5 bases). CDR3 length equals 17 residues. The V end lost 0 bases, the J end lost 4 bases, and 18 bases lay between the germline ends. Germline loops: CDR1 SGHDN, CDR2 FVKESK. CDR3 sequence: CASSQDWQDFRGTEAFF. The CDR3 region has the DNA TGTGCCAGCAGCCAAGATTGGCAGGATTTTAGGGGCACTGAAGCTTTCTTT.

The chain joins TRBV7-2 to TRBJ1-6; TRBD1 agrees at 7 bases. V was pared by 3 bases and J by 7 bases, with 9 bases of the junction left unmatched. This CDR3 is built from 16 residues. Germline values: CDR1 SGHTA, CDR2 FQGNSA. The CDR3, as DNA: TGTGCCAGCAGCTTGTATGGGGGACAGTTCAATTCACCCCTCCACTTT. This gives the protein CASSLYGGQFNSPLHF.

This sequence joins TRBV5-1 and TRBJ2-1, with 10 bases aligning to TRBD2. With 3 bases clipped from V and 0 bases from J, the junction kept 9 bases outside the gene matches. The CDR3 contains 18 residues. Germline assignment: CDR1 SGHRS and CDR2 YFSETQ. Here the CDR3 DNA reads TGCGCCAGCAGCTCTGGGGGCAGCGGGAGGGACTCCTACAATGAGCAGTTCTTC. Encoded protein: CASSSGGSGRDSYNEQFF.

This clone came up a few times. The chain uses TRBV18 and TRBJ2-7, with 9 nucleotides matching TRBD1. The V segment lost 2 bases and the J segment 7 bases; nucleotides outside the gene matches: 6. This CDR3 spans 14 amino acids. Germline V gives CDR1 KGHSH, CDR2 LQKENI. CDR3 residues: CASSPSGQGREQYF. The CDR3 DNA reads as TGTGCCAGCTCACCATCGGGACAGGGTAGAGAGCAGTACTTC.

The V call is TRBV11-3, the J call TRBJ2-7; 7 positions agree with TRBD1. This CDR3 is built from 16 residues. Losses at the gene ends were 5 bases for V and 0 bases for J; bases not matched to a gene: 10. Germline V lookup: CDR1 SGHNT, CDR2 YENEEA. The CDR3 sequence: CASSTVDRSSSYEQYF. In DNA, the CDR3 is TGTGCCAGCAGCACAGTGGACAGGTCGAGCTCCTACGAGCAGTACTTC.

The CDR3 bases are TGCAGCGTTGCCAGGGCGGGGGCAAGGGCCCAGTACTTC. It specifies CSVARAGARAQYF. This chain connects TRBV29-1 to TRBJ2-5; D perhaps matches TRBD2 (7 bases). Looked up from germline, CDR1 is SQVTM and CDR2 is ANQGSEA. CDR3 size: 13 residues. V lost 4 bases and J 9 bases, leaving 18 bases between the germline ends.

CDR3: CASSIAAFRGDTQYF. CDR3 coding DNA: TGTGCCAGTAGTATAGCCGCCTTCAGGGGGGATACGCAGTATTTT. The rearrangement links TRBV19 to TRBJ2-3; TRBD1 aligns across 7 bases. There are 15 residues in the CDR3. After removal of 1 base from V and 6 bases from J, the junction contained 7 bases not matched to a gene. Germline loops: CDR1 LNHDA, CDR2 SQIVND (reference sequence). Full variable domain (remainder filled in from reference TRBV19 and TRBJ2-3): DGGITQSPKYLFRKEGQNVTLSCEQNLNHDAMYWYRQDPGQGLRLIYYSQIVNDFQKGDIAEGYSVSREKKESFPLTVTSAQKNPTAFYLCASSIAAFRGDTQYFGPGTRLTVL.

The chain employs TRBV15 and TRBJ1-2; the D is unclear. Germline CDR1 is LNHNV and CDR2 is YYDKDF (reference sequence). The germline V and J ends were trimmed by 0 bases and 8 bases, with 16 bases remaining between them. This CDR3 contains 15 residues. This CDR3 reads CATSRDTQSSWGYTF. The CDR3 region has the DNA TGTGCCACCAGCAGAGATACCCAGTCCTCGTGGGGCTACACCTTC.

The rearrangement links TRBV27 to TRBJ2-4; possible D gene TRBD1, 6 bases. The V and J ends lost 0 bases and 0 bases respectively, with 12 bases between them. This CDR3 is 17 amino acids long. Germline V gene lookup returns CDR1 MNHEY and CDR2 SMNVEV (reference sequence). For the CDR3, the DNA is TGTGCCAGCAGTTTATCCGGGACACCGATAGCCAAAAACATTCAGTACTTC. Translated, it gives CASSLSGTPIAKNIQYF.

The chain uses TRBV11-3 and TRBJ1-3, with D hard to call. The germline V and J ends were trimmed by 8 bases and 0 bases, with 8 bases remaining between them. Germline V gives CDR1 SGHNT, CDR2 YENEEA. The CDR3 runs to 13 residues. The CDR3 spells CASSRSSGNTIYF. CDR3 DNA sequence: TGTGCCAGCTCTCGTAGCTCTGGAAACACCATATATTTT. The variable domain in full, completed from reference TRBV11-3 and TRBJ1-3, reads EAGVVQSPRYKIIEKKQPVAFWCNPISGHNTLYWYLQNLGQGPELLIRYENEEAVDDSQLPKDRFSAERLKGVDSTLKIQPAELGDSAVYLCASSRSSGNTIYFGEGSWLTVV.

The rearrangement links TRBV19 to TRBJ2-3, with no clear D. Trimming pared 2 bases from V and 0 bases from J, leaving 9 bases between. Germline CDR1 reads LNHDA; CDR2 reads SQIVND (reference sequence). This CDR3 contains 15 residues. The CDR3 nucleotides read TGTGCCAGTAGTATATCGGTCCCTAGCACAGATACGCAGTATTTT. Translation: CASSISVPSTDTQYF.